The rows below give T cell receptor beta chains drawn from one sample of a study of tumor-infiltrating lymphocytes in primary liver carcinoma. Each CDR3 protein is one row after TCRdb ran MiXCR on the multiplex PCR reads. The sample yields around 210,000 distinct CDR3 sequences, roughly two thirds seen once. Sequencing was performed on peripheral blood. All receptors derive from a woman in her sixties or seventies with primary liver carcinoma and hepatitis B virus infection. Each CDR3 is given with its conserved first and last residue. D genes are given only for firm matches. Not every row has a clone size; where given, it reads once, few, many or a size class.

D: .
J: TRBJ1-2
size: .
V: TRBV5-8
DNA: TGTGCCAGCAGCTCCGTCCTGGGGCTATATTATGGCTACACCTTC
CDR3: CASSSVLGLYYGYTF

D: .
J: TRBJ2-5
size: .
V: TRBV6-5
DNA: TGTGCCAGCAGTTACAAAGGCTATCTCCAAGAGACCCAGTACTTC
CDR3: CASSYKGYLQETQYF

D: .
J: TRBJ1-2
size: .
V: TRBV6-6
DNA: TGTGCCAGCAGCCCCGAGACAGTTACCTATGGCTACACCTTC
CDR3: CASSPETVTYGYTF

D: TRBD1
J: TRBJ1-2
size: .
V: TRBV11-2
DNA: TGTACCAGCAACTGGGACAGATCCTATGGTTACACCTTC
CDR3: CTSNWDRSYGYTF

D: .
J: TRBJ1-6
size: .
V: TRBV7-3
DNA: TGTGCCAGCAGCTACCCTGGCAGCCCCCTCCACTTT
CDR3: CASSYPGSPLHF

D: TRBD2
J: TRBJ2-1
size: .
V: TRBV7-9
DNA: TGTGTCAGCAGCCCCCCGGGAGGGCGGGAGGTTAGCGATGAGCAGTTCTTC
CDR3: CVSSPPGGREVSDEQFF

D: .
J: TRBJ2-1
size: .
V: TRBV4-1
DNA: TGCGCCAGCAGCCAAGAGGGGGCGGGTGGGAGTAAGTACAATGAGCAGTTCTTC
CDR3: CASSQEGAGGSKYNEQFF

D: .
J: TRBJ1-2
size: .
V: TRBV5-1
DNA: TGCGCCAGCAGCTTACACAGCTCTAACTATGGCTACACCTTC
CDR3: CASSLHSSNYGYTF

D: TRBD1
J: TRBJ2-1
size: .
V: TRBV11-2
DNA: TGTGCCAGCAGCTACCACGGATTTGCGGGACAGGTTGAGCAGTTCTTC
CDR3: CASSYHGFAGQVEQFF

D: TRBD1
J: TRBJ2-7
size: many
V: TRBV12-3/TRBV12-4
DNA: TGTGCCAGCAGTACCGGGACAGGGGGCGCGAGCGACTACGAGCAGTACTTC
CDR3: CASSTGTGGASDYEQYF

D: .
J: TRBJ2-2
size: .
V: TRBV9
DNA: TGTGCCAGCAGCGTAGTTCTCGGATCAAACACCGGGGAGCTGTTTTTT
CDR3: CASSVVLGSNTGELFF

D: TRBD2
J: TRBJ2-3
size: many
V: TRBV6-2/TRBV6-3
DNA: TGTGCCAGCAGTACGACTCAACTAGCGGGAGTTGCAGATACGCAGTATTTT
CDR3: CASSTTQLAGVADTQYF

D: .
J: TRBJ2-3
size: .
V: TRBV11-3
DNA: TGTGCCAGCAGGTACGCGGATACGCAGTATTTT
CDR3: CASRYADTQYF

D: TRBD1
J: TRBJ1-4
size: .
V: TRBV12-3/TRBV12-4
DNA: TGTGCCAGCAGTTTGAAGGGACAGGGTTGGGAAAAACCGTTTTTT
CDR3: CASSLKGQGWEKPFF

D: .
J: TRBJ2-7
size: .
V: TRBV7-9
DNA: TGTGACCTCACGGGCCAGGGGGGCTACGAGCAGTACTTC
CDR3: CDLTGQGGYEQYF

D: .
J: TRBJ1-2
size: many
V: TRBV5-1
DNA: TGCGCCAGCAGCCGGGTGGCAACCTATGGCTACACCTTC
CDR3: CASSRVATYGYTF

D: .
J: TRBJ1-5
size: .
V: TRBV5-8
DNA: TGTGCCAGCAGCGGGGGTCCAAATCAGCCCCAGCATTTT
CDR3: CASSGGPNQPQHF

D: TRBD2
J: TRBJ2-5
size: .
V: TRBV30
DNA: TGTGCCTGGGGACTAGCGGGAGTGGAGACCCAGTACTTC
CDR3: CAWGLAGVETQYF

D: .
J: TRBJ2-1
size: .
V: TRBV10-2
DNA: TGCGCCAGCAGTCAGGACGACAACAATGAGCAGTTCTTC
CDR3: CASSQDDNNEQFF

D: .
J: TRBJ1-2
size: many
V: TRBV5-5
DNA: TGTGCCAGCAGCTCACAGGAAAACTATGGCTACACCTTC
CDR3: CASSSQENYGYTF

D: TRBD2
J: TRBJ2-1
size: once
V: TRBV29-1
DNA: TGCAGCCTTGCCCTAGGGACTAACGGGTACGAGCAGTTCTTC
CDR3: CSLALGTNGYEQFF

D: .
J: TRBJ1-5
size: .
V: TRBV14
DNA: TGTGCCAGCAGCCAGGCGGGGACAAGTCAGCCCCAGCATTTT
CDR3: CASSQAGTSQPQHF

D: .
J: TRBJ2-1
size: .
V: TRBV28
DNA: TGTGCCAGCAGCACTAGGCGTGAGCAGTTCTTC
CDR3: CASSTRREQFF

D: TRBD1
J: TRBJ2-1
size: once
V: TRBV28
DNA: TGTGCCAGCAGTTCGACCCTCCGGGACAGGGGGCGGAATGAGCAGCTCTTC
CDR3: CASSSTLRDRGRNEQLF

D: .
J: TRBJ2-5
size: .
V: TRBV2
DNA: TGTGCCAGCAGTCCCCCCTGGGGCGGCCAAGAGACCCAGTACTTC
CDR3: CASSPPWGGQETQYF

D: .
J: TRBJ1-2
size: once
V: TRBV11-2
DNA: TGTGCCAGCAGCCAGGGGACGTATGGCTATACCTTC
CDR3: CASSQGTYGYTF

D: .
J: TRBJ1-1
size: .
V: TRBV6-5
DNA: TGTACCAGCAGTCCGCCTCATAGGAACACTGAAGCTTTCTTC
CDR3: CTSSPPHRNTEAFF

D: .
J: TRBJ1-5
size: many
V: TRBV12-3/TRBV12-4
DNA: TGTGCCAGCAGTTTATCCCAGGGACAGCCCCAGCATTTT
CDR3: CASSLSQGQPQHF

D: .
J: TRBJ1-2
size: once
V: TRBV10-3
DNA: TGTGCCATCAGCCCCCTCGGGGGTGGCTACACCTTC
CDR3: CAISPLGGGYTF

D: .
J: TRBJ2-1
size: .
V: TRBV11-2
DNA: TGTGCCGGCAGCTTAGATCACCACGGAAGGGCCGGGTTGGATAAGCAGTTCTTC
CDR3: CAGSLDHHGRAGLDKQFF

D: .
J: TRBJ2-1
size: few
V: TRBV6-1
DNA: TGTGCCAGCAGTGAAAAGGACGGGGCCCCCAATGAGCAGTTCTTC
CDR3: CASSEKDGAPNEQFF

D: TRBD2
J: TRBJ2-3
size: few
V: TRBV6-4
DNA: TGTGCCAGCAGTGACCCCTATGGGACTAGTAGCACAGATACGCAGTATTTT
CDR3: CASSDPYGTSSTDTQYF

D: .
J: TRBJ1-2
size: few
V: TRBV30
DNA: TGTGCCTGGAGTGCCCAGACAGGTTCGAACTATGGCTACACCTTC
CDR3: CAWSAQTGSNYGYTF